This T cell receptor beta chain comes out of a study of blood T cell repertoires in COVID-19 (dated by TCRdb to the early 2020s). Background on the whole study: The collaborator samples originated in the United States, Italy and Spain and spanned the acute and convalescent phases of COVID-19. Samples were obtained from the ongoing ImmuneRACE study (first 160 participants) and from 1,200 or so subjects provided by 6 global collaborators. A de-identified subject ID, COVID-19 status, age in years and sex were almost always included in the sample metadata. The dataset comprised deeply sampled blood TCRbeta repertoires from subjects exposed to, actively infected with, or recovered from COVID-19. The repertoires were released in a freely available public database meant as a resource for research on the immune response to SARS-CoV-2. HLA class I and class II types, where available, came from metadata supplied by the sample provider rather than from assay-based typing. The material from the prospective study consisted of cDNA or gDNA derived from T cells, B-cell-depleted T cells, or PBMCs. Here is what the overall study found, with its caveats: Clinical and demographic metadata were provided uncurated, with the amount varying by source and participant.

As for this clone: No antigen is known for it. No base qualities exist here, and no much larger clone lies one base off it.

One collaborating source in Seattle enrolled patients during active infection and followed them longitudinally through the course of disease. Whole blood was collected in K2EDTA tubes by collaborating institutions according to the institutions' own protocols. Collaborator samples were shipped for TCRbeta analysis as frozen whole blood, isolated PBMCs, or DNA extracted from either sample type. The immunoSEQ Assay, a bias-controlled multiplex PCR, was used to amplify TCRbeta CDR3 regions from genomic DNA. Turning to the authors' computational methods: Within the assay, amplification of reference gene primers was used to estimate how many nucleated cells each sample contained. To quantify the absolute abundance of each unique TCRbeta CDR3 rearrangement, sequence reads were collapsed and filtered. For each sample, productive Simpson clonality was calculated by taking the square root of Simpson's diversity index across productive rearrangements. TCRdb provides this immuneACCESS table in a form limited to in-frame rearrangements. Some clones are lacking; in checked studies, under half of them reflect an unresolved V gene, and why the rest are absent is not known. That table supplies the V and J calls and clone size; D and trimming were determined from the DNA. The sample table contains 300,000 to 350,000 clones; only one count was recorded for around 91% of them. The top ten hold about 1% of the sample.

V is pruned by 7 bases and J by 4 bases, leaving 8 bases of the junction without a gene match. Via the germline V gene, CDR1 is MDHEN and CDR2 SYDVKM. Spanning cysteine to phenylalanine, the CDR3 consists of 14 amino acids. Here the CDR3 DNA is all that survives: 42 bases in frame from base 1. The sequence derives from a woman between 40 and 55 years old with COVID-19, enrolled during active disease. The chain is encoded by TRBV28 joined to TRBJ1-2, and TRBD1 matches 8 of the central bases. Sequencing input: peripheral blood. The CDR3 reads as follows: CASTSTGAFYGYTF. The nucleotides are TGTGCCAGCACCTCGACAGGGGCCTTCTATGGCTACACCTTC.